What follows are 27 T cell receptor beta chains derived from one specimen sequenced in a study of tissue T cells after allogeneic stem cell transplantation. The table came from immunoSEQ multiplex PCR; TCRdb's copy has only in-frame clones and leaves some out. The table has tens of thousands of clones, 69% seen once. What was sequenced was blood. The receptors come from a female BALB/c mouse in good health. Strain MHC haplotype: H2-d.

This clone was counted between two and nine times. The genes and germline here are from mouse. The read ends 1 residue early relative to the CDR3; the germline J gene fills the gap. The chain recombines TRBV2 with TRBJ2-7, with D possibly TRBD2 on 5 matching bases. The germline CDR1 and CDR2 sequences are LGHNA and YSYQKL. The CDR3 covers 15 residues. V lost 0 bases and J 0 bases, leaving 9 bases between the germline ends. CDR3 amino acids: CASSQDLGFSYEQYF. The covered CDR3 bases are TGTGCCAGCAGCCAAGATTTGGGGTTCTCCTATGAACAGTAC.

This clone was detected only once. Gene labels here are mouse ones. With the read ending 1 residue before the CDR3 end, the germline J gene is used to fill in that end. The genes are TRBV13-2 and TRBJ2-1; 7 nucleotides line up with TRBD2. Germline V gives CDR1 NNHNN, CDR2 SYGAGS (reference sequence). The junction had 7 bases not matched to a gene; V was cut back by 3 bases and J by 4 bases. The CDR3 sequence is 15 residues long. The CDR3: CASGARLGVYAEQFF. CDR3 DNA (partial): TGTGCCAGCGGTGCACGACTGGGCGTTTATGCTGAGCAGTTC.

Of note for this clone: Each gene name is a mouse one. The CDR3 end falls 1 residue outside the read, so it is completed with the germline J gene. This chain connects TRBV19 to TRBJ2-5; unclear D gene. The V end was cut by 1 base, the J end by 2 bases, with 5 bases between. The CDR3 is made up of 13 amino acids. The germline V gene encodes CDR1 FNHDT and CDR2 SITEND (reference sequence). CDR3 sequence: CASSIPSQDTQYF. Incomplete CDR3 DNA: TGTGCCAGCAGTATACCCAGCCAAGACACCCAGTAC.

About this clone itself: The gene names given are mouse names. The read ends 1 residue early relative to the CDR3; the germline J gene fills the gap. The chain recombines TRBV5 with TRBJ2-7; TRBD2 aligns across 9 bases. Germline CDR1 LGHNA, CDR2 YNLKQL (reference sequence). V was clipped by 0 bases and J by 5 bases; unmatched bases: 2. The CDR3 sequence is 14 residues long. Partial CDR3 DNA: TGTGCCAGCAGCCAAGAATGGGGGGGCGATGAACAGTAC. This sequence encodes CASSQEWGGDEQY. The CDR3 as a whole reads CASSQEWGGDEQYF.

With respect to this clone: At one end the junction does not follow the germline gene, possibly because of a read error. Each gene name is a mouse one. CDR3 bases read: TGTGCCAGCGGTGATGGGGGGGGCAACGAAAGATTATTT. It codes for CASGDGGGNERLF. The full CDR3 protein is CASGDGGGNERLFF. The chain joins TRBV13-1 to TRBJ1-4, with D perhaps matching TRBD1 (5 bases). From the germline J gene comes the end of the CDR3, since the read stops 1 residue before it. The CDR3 has 14 residues. Germline CDR1 reads NSHNY; CDR2 reads SYGAGN. The full variable domain, in which reference TRBV13-1 and TRBJ1-4 provide the parts outside the CDR3, is EAAVTQSPRNKVTVTGGNVTLSCRQTNSHNYMYWYRQDTGHGLRLIHYSYGAGNLRIGDVPDGYKATRTTQEDFFLLLELASPSQTSLYFCASGDGGGNERLFFGHGTKLSVL.

Worth noting for this clone: Gene names and germline refer to mouse. The CDR3 goes on 1 residue after the read ends, and that part is filled in from the germline J gene. The rearrangement joins TRBV13-2 to TRBJ2-1; D unclear. The CDR3 spans 13 residues. V was cut by 3 bases and J by 7 bases, with 11 bases left in between. The germline V gene encodes CDR1 NNHNN and CDR2 SYGAGS (reference sequence). The CDR3: CASGAAGLAEQFF. Partial CDR3 DNA: TGTGCCAGCGGTGCGGCGGGCTTGGCTGAGCAGTTC.

This clone was detected only a few times. All gene names here are mouse names. The CDR3 extends 1 residue past the end of the read, so its final part is completed from the germline J gene. V gene TRBV13-1 combines with J gene TRBJ2-3, with D perhaps matching TRBD2 (5 bases). CDR1 and CDR2 (germline): NSHNY, SYGAGN. This CDR3 has 13 amino acids. Trimming shortened V by 3 bases and J by 0 bases, and 5 bases separated the two germline ends. CDR3 protein: CASSGTSAETLYF. Partial CDR3 DNA: TGTGCCAGCAGTGGGACTAGTGCAGAAACGCTGTAT.

Points on this clone: Mouse gene names and germline throughout. Read data end 1 residue before the CDR3 end; the end is taken from the germline J gene. The rearrangement links TRBV13-2 to TRBJ1-6; 7 nucleotides agree with TRBD1. TRBJ1-6 falls under the ORF class, with uncertain function. The CDR3 extends over 13 amino acids. After removal of 4 bases from V and 8 bases from J, the junction contained 3 bases not matched to a gene. Germline V gene sequence: CDR1 NNHNN, CDR2 SYGAGS (reference sequence). This CDR3 is CASGRQGDSPLYF. CDR3 DNA (partial): TGTGCCAGCGGTCGACAGGGTGATTCGCCCCTCTAC.

On this clone itself: The genes are named according to mouse. CDR3 DNA (partial): TGTGCCAGCAGCTACGACTGGGGGAGCTCCTATGAACAGTAC. Protein product: CASSYDWGSSYEQY. In full, the CDR3 is CASSYDWGSSYEQYF. The V gene is TRBV3, the J gene TRBJ2-7; 9 bases agree with TRBD2. The CDR3 end falls 1 residue outside the read, so it is completed with the germline J gene. The CDR3 loop spans 15 amino acids. Germline V gives CDR1 SNHLY, CDR2 FYNGKV (reference sequence). V trimming: 4 bases; J trimming: 0 bases; junction bases outside the gene matches: 4.

As for this clone: Any gene name here is a mouse gene name. Read sequence stops 1 residue before the CDR3 end, and the germline J gene provides the missing end. The chain is built from TRBV2 and TRBJ1-5, with TRBD1 as a possible D gene (6 bases). V lost 0 bases, J lost 3 bases, and 9 bases lay in between. Germline-derived CDR1 and CDR2 are LGHNA and YSYQKL. This CDR3 has 15 amino acids. The sequenced CDR3 bases are TGTGCCAGCAGCCAAGATCCAGGGGCCAACCAGGCTCCGCTT. Amino acid sequence: CASSQDPGANQAPL. The whole CDR3 sequence is CASSQDPGANQAPLF.

Details on this clone: Germline and genes: mouse. The CDR3 goes on 1 residue after the read ends, and that part is filled in from the germline J gene. The chain links TRBV1 to TRBJ1-5; D not resolved. Trimming cost V 1 base and J 1 base, with 8 bases left between them. The CDR3 runs 15 residues. Germline CDR1 and CDR2: NSQYPW and LRSPGD (reference sequence). The CDR3: CTCSAGTGNNQAPLF. CDR3 bases read: TGCACCTGCAGTGCAGGGACGGGGAACAACCAGGCTCCGCTT.

A note on this clone: Genes and germline are mouse. The CDR3 bases that were read are TGTGCCAGCTCTCTCGAACTGGGGGGGGCGCGTGAACAGTAC. Protein product: CASSLELGGAREQY. The entire CDR3 reads CASSLELGGAREQYF. The chain has TRBV12-1 and TRBJ2-7, with 10 bases lining up with TRBD2. The read falls 1 residue short of the CDR3 end, and the missing part is taken from the germline J gene. CDR1 SGHSN and CDR2 HYEKVE come from the germline V gene. There are 15 residues in the CDR3. The J segment lost 6 bases and the V segment lost 0 bases, leaving 7 bases of the junction unmatched.

As to this clone: The genes are named according to mouse. The CDR3 goes on 1 residue after the read ends, and that part is filled in from the germline J gene. The V gene is TRBV13-3, the J gene TRBJ1-3; TRBD1 aligns across 7 bases. Germline CDR1 NNHDY, CDR2 SYVADS. Trimming at V came to 6 bases and at J to 0 bases, leaving 6 bases not matched to a gene. The CDR3 spans 15 residues. The sequenced CDR3 bases are TGTGCCAGCACTCCGGGACAGTATTCTGGAAATACGCTCTAT. Translated: CASTPGQYSGNTLY. The full CDR3 is CASTPGQYSGNTLYF.

Concerning this clone itself: Gene names follow the mouse nomenclature. The read gets to within 1 residue of the CDR3 end, and the germline J gene fills in the rest. This rearrangement joins TRBV19 to TRBJ2-3, with D hard to call. The V and J ends lost 3 bases and 1 base respectively, with 3 bases between them. Germline V lookup: CDR1 FNHDT, CDR2 SITEND (reference sequence). The CDR3 has 12 amino acids. CDR3: CASSTGAETLYF. The DNA read from the CDR3 is TGTGCCAGCAGTACTGGTGCAGAAACGCTGTAT. Complete variable domain (other parts from reference TRBV19 and TRBJ2-3): GGIITQTPKFLIGQEGQKLTLKCQQNFNHDTMYWYRQDSGKGLRLIYYSITENDLQKGDLSEGYDASREKKSSFSLTVTSAQKNEMAVFLCASSTGAETLYFGSGTRLTVL.

About this clone itself: Germline and genes: mouse. The read terminates 1 residue ahead of where the CDR3 ends, so the germline J gene completes it. The J gene is TRBJ2-4, the V gene TRBV13-2; the D is unclear. This CDR3 has 14 amino acids. Per the germline V gene, CDR1 is NNHNN and CDR2 is SYGAGS (reference sequence). Trimming took off 3 bases at V and 0 bases at J, with 8 bases between the two ends. CDR3 sequence reads: CASGVVGSQNTLYF. The covered CDR3 bases are TGTGCCAGCGGTGTTGTTGGGAGTCAAAACACCTTGTAC.

To note about this clone: The genes and germline here are from mouse. The missing CDR3 end, 1 residue past where the read stops, is filled in from the germline J gene. V is TRBV12-1 and J is TRBJ2-3; 8 bases fit TRBD2. The CDR3 loop spans 16 amino acids. The germline V gene encodes CDR1 SGHSN and CDR2 HYEKVE. After removal of 0 bases from V and 3 bases from J, the junction contained 7 bases not matched to a gene. The covered CDR3 bases are TGTGCCAGCTCTCTCGAATCTGGGGGGCGGGCAGAAACGCTGTAT. It codes for CASSLESGGRAETLY. The entire CDR3 protein reads CASSLESGGRAETLYF.

A word on this clone: Gene names and germline refer to mouse. The read finishes 1 residue shy of the CDR3 end, and the germline J gene is used to complete it. The rearrangement joins TRBV4 to TRBJ1-4; maybe TRBD1 (5 bases). The CDR3 totals 14 residues. Germline V CDR1 and CDR2: LGHDT, YNNKQL (reference sequence). V was cut by 5 bases and J by 0 bases, with 7 bases left in between. The CDR3 loop is CASSNRISNERLFF. The part of the CDR3 DNA that was read is TGTGCCAGCAGCAACAGGATTTCCAACGAAAGATTATTT. The variable domain in full, with the rest retrieved from reference TRBV4 and TRBJ1-4, is ETAVFQTPNYHVTQVGNEVSFNCKQTLGHDTMYWYKQDSKKLLKIMFSYNNKQLIVNETVPRRFSPQSSDKAHLNLRIKSVEPEDSAVYLCASSNRISNERLFFGHGTKLSVL.

This clone was recorded a few times. Germline and genes here are mouse. The CDR3 region is CGAREGGYAEQFF. The sequenced part of the CDR3 DNA is TGTGGTGCTAGGGAAGGGGGTTATGCTGAGCAGTTC. This chain uses TRBV20 with TRBJ2-1, with D possibly being TRBD1 (6 bases). Read sequence stops 1 residue before the CDR3 end, and the germline J gene provides the missing end. CDR1 is GFQATS, CDR2 STVNSAI, per germline. CDR3 length equals 13 residues. Between the trimmed V and J ends, which lost 0 bases and 4 bases, there was a span of 7 bases.

On this clone itself: The genes and germline here are from mouse. The CDR3 end lies 1 residue beyond the end of the read and is filled in from the germline J gene. This chain links TRBV13-3 with TRBJ2-2; 10 bases fit TRBD1. The trim removed 0 bases at V and 3 bases at J, leaving 2 bases unmatched. Per the germline V gene, CDR1 is NNHDY and CDR2 is SYVADS. The CDR3 loop spans 16 amino acids. The CDR3 spells CASSDGDRGDTGQLYF. The CDR3 DNA, read in part, is TGTGCCAGCAGTGATGGGGACAGGGGTGACACCGGGCAGCTCTAC. Variable domain in full (rest from reference TRBV13-3 and TRBJ2-2): EAAVTQSPRSKVAVTGGKVTLSCHQTNNHDYMYWYRQDTGHGLRLIHYSYVADSTEKGDIPDGYKASRPSQENFSLILELASLSQTAVYFCASSDGDRGDTGQLYFGEGSKLTVL.

In its sample, this clone was seen a few times. The germline and genes are mouse ones. The CDR3 is cut off 1 residue early in the read; its end comes from the germline J gene. The gene calls are TRBV1 and TRBJ1-3; D remains ambiguous. The CDR3 spans 15 residues. Trimming pared 0 bases from V and 0 bases from J, leaving 6 bases between. Germline lookup yields CDR1 NSQYPW and CDR2 LRSPGD (reference sequence). The CDR3 loop is CTCSADLNSGNTLYF. CDR3 DNA (partial): TGCACCTGCAGTGCAGATCTGAATTCTGGAAATACGCTCTAT.

On this clone itself: All gene names here are mouse names. With the read ending 1 residue before the CDR3 end, the germline J gene is used to fill in that end. V usage is TRBV31 and J usage is TRBJ2-7; TRBD2 matches at 10 bases. V shed 8 bases and J 0 bases; nucleotides not matched to a gene: 1. The CDR3 runs 12 residues. Germline CDR1 reads GKSSPN; CDR2 reads SITVG. The CDR3 bases that were read are TGTGCCGGGACTGGGGACTCCTATGAACAGTAC. Amino acids: CAGTGDSYEQY. The full-length CDR3 reads as CAGTGDSYEQYF. The whole variable domain, remainder taken from reference TRBV31 and TRBJ2-7, is AQTIHQWPVAEIKAVGSPLSLGCTIKGKSSPNLYWYWQATGGTLQQLFYSITVGQVESVVQLNLSASRPKDDQFILSTEKLLLSHSGFYLCAGTGDSYEQYFGPGTRLTVL.

On this clone itself: The gene names given are mouse names. The read terminates 1 residue ahead of where the CDR3 ends, so the germline J gene completes it. The chain recombines TRBV13-2 with TRBJ2-5; no reliable D call. From germline, CDR1 is NNHNN and CDR2 SYGAGS (reference sequence). Trimming shortened V by 1 base and J by 5 bases, and 8 bases separated the two germline ends. This CDR3 spans 13 amino acids. The sequenced CDR3 bases are TGTGCCAGCGGTGATAACCTTTTAGACACCCAGTAC. Translation: CASGDNLLDTQY. The complete CDR3 sequence is CASGDNLLDTQYF.

This clone occurred once. Genes here carry mouse names. Coverage ceases 1 residue before the CDR3 finishes, and the germline J gene fills in the end. Other DNA sequences within the sample encode an identical CDR3. V and J are TRBV13-3 and TRBJ1-6, with 7 nucleotides matching TRBD1. TRBJ1-6 is classed as an ORF, of uncertain function. Germline loops: CDR1 NNHDY, CDR2 SYVADS. This CDR3 has 12 amino acids. The ends lost 5 bases at V and 7 bases at J; junction bases unmatched: 0. The CDR3 loop is CASRDRNSPLYF. The CDR3 bases that were read are TGTGCCAGCAGGGACAGGAATTCGCCCCTCTAC.

A word on this clone: Gene names are mouse gene names. The missing CDR3 end, 1 residue past where the read stops, is filled in from the germline J gene. The chain recombines TRBV2 with TRBJ2-3; no definite D call. This CDR3 has 13 amino acids. V was clipped by 2 bases and J by 4 bases, with 7 bases between them. Germline CDR1 reads LGHNA; CDR2 reads YSYQKL. The covered CDR3 bases are TGTGCCAGCAGCCAAACCCAGACAGAAACGCTGTAT. Translated, it gives CASSQTQTETLY. The CDR3 reads in full as CASSQTQTETLYF.

Regarding this clone: The gene symbols are mouse symbols. The CDR3 DNA, read in part, is TGCACCTGCAGTGCGGGACAGGGGGACACCGGGCAGCTCTAC. It encodes CTCSAGQGDTGQLY. The whole CDR3 reads CTCSAGQGDTGQLYF. V and J are TRBV1 and TRBJ2-2, with TRBD1 identical over 11 bases. The read is 1 residue too short to cover the CDR3 end, so that end is filled in from the germline J gene. The CDR3 consists of 15 residues. Losses at the gene ends were 3 bases for V and 3 bases for J; bases not matched to a gene: 0. CDR1 and CDR2 (germline): NSQYPW, LRSPGD (reference sequence).

With regard to this clone: Gene labels here are mouse ones. From the germline J gene comes the end of the CDR3, since the read stops 1 residue before it. The chain couples TRBV19 to TRBJ2-7, with TRBD1 matching 11 bases. V shed 0 bases and J 7 bases; nucleotides not matched to a gene: 3. Germline V gene sequence: CDR1 FNHDT, CDR2 SITEND (reference sequence). The CDR3 runs to 14 residues. Partial CDR3 DNA: TGTGCCAGCAGTATAGGGACAGGGGGCAGGGAACAGTAC. It codes for CASSIGTGGREQY. The complete CDR3 sequence is CASSIGTGGREQYF.

On this clone: Gene names and germline refer to mouse. The DNA ends 1 residue before the CDR3 does, and the rest of the CDR3 is filled in from the germline J gene. The genes are TRBV13-2 and TRBJ1-1; 7 bases align to TRBD1. This CDR3 comprises 12 residues. From germline, CDR1 is NNHNN and CDR2 SYGAGS (reference sequence). V shed 2 bases, J shed 8 bases, and the junction held 3 bases outside the gene matches. The sequenced part of the CDR3 DNA is TGTGCCAGCGGTGAGCTGGACAGGGAAGTCTTC. This encodes CASGELDREVF. The whole CDR3 is CASGELDREVFF.